This TCR beta chain came from a study of beta chain features in type 1 diabetes. TCRB transcripts that were expressed got sequenced, as all of the isolated RNA had been reverse transcribed. Data came from immunoSEQ multiplex PCR; TCRdb stores just in-frame clones and leaves some out. There are approximately 170,000 clones in the sample; about 9.1% occur only once, and over 2% lies in the top ten. Remarks on this clone: Its specificity is unknown.

This CDR3 spans 13 amino acids. Per germline, CDR1 SNHLY and CDR2 FYNNEI. V was cut by 5 bases and J by 5 bases, with 12 bases left in between. Findings of the study overall: In these data, an HLA type influence on TCRB rearrangement remained unresolved. With patients and controls alike, PCR might favor shorter templates to an equal degree.

This receptor was obtained from a woman aged 18-29 years in good health. The source material was central memory CD4+ T cells from blood. The rearrangement uses TRBV2 and TRBJ1-1; possible D gene TRBD1, 6 bases. For the CDR3, the DNA is TGTGCCAGCAGTCAACAGGGTGGAACTGAAGCTTTCTTT. Translating it yields CASSQQGGTEAFF.